The source of this T cell receptor (beta chain) is a study of CD8 T cells in Susac syndrome. With random hexamers, reverse transcription was performed on roughly 0.5 to 1 ug of RNA. Across 54 Vbeta and 13 Jbeta, immunoSEQ multiplex PCR amplified TCR beta CDR3. MiXCR, applied by TCRdb to the immunoSEQ multiplex PCR reads, yields one record per CDR3 protein. The data show a few hundred thousand distinct CDR3 sequences, 90% to 95% seen once. The V gene lost 1 base and the J gene lost 4 bases, with 5 bases spanning the gap. Germline V gene lookup returns CDR1 SGHDN and CDR2 FVKESK. The CDR3 is 13 residues long. Sequencing targeted TCR beta in T cells from blood (CD8+ and CD4+). Treatment-naive patients with stable or active relapsing-remitting disease were the multiple sclerosis controls. Negative isolation was used for CD8+ and CD4+ T cells and FACS enrichment for TEMRA cells.

This receptor was obtained from a human donor with multiple sclerosis. The V gene is TRBV14, the J gene TRBJ1-5, with unresolved D. Material for sequencing was CD8+ T cells from PBMCs. The CDR3 region is CASSQAPNQPQHF. CDR3 nucleotides: TGTGCCAGCAGCCAAGCACCGAATCAGCCCCAGCATTTT.